One sample yielded the 5 T cell receptor beta chains listed below, sequenced in a study of blood T cell repertoires in COVID-19. Profiled with immunoSEQ multiplex PCR; TCRdb holds only in-frame clones, not every one. The sample holds about 170,000 clones; 80% to 90% are singletons and the top ten take under 3.5%. Sequenced: peripheral blood. The receptors stem from a woman of 80 years or more with COVID-19, enrolled during active disease.

The rearrangement uses TRBV5-4 and TRBJ2-2, with a weak D call TRBD1 (6 bases). CDR1 and CDR2 from the germline V gene are SGHNT and YYREEE (reference sequence). There are 13 residues in the CDR3. V was shortened by 4 bases and J by 6 bases, with 10 bases between the two germline ends. The CDR3 DNA sequence: TGTGCCAGCAGCCCCAGGGGTTCCGGGGAGCTGTTTTTT. This codes for CASSPRGSGELFF.

The chain uses TRBV14 and TRBJ2-7; maybe TRBD2 (6 bases). Germline V gene lookup returns CDR1 SGHDN and CDR2 FVKESK. This CDR3 comprises 14 residues. V lost 5 bases and J lost 0, with 11 bases in between. The CDR3 spells CASSYRENSYEQYF. CDR3 nucleotide sequence: TGTGCCAGCAGCTACCGGGAGAACTCCTACGAGCAGTACTTC. Together with reference TRBV14 and TRBJ2-7, the CDR3 gives the full variable domain: EAGVTQFPSHSVIEKGQTVTLRCDPISGHDNLYWYRRVMGKEIKFLLHFVKESKQDESGMPNNRFLAERTGGTYSTLKVQPAELEDSGVYFCASSYRENSYEQYFGPGTRLTVT.

The chain has TRBV28 and TRBJ2-5; D not certain. Looked up from germline, CDR1 is MDHEN and CDR2 is SYDVKM. The CDR3 loop spans 13 amino acids. Trimming took 3 bases from V and 2 from J, leaving 7 bases between them. The CDR3 nucleotides are TGTGCCAGCAGTTTTTACAGACAAGAGACCCAGTACTTC. Amino acid sequence: CASSFYRQETQYF.

CDR3 DNA: TGTGCCAGCTCACCTACACAGGGGTTGAATAATTCACCCCTCCACTTT. Translation gives CASSPTQGLNNSPLHF. V is TRBV18 and J is TRBJ1-6; 7 nucleotides line up with TRBD1. The V gene's germline CDR1 is KGHSH and CDR2 LQKENI. This CDR3 has 16 amino acids. Losses at the gene ends were 3 bases for V and 5 bases for J; bases not matched to a gene: 7.

The CDR3 DNA is TGTGCCAGCAGTTTTAAGGCGTCGACAGGGGGCAGTGCTGGATCTTGGACCCAGTACTTC. Its translation: CASSFKASTGGSAGSWTQYF. This sequence joins TRBV27 and TRBJ2-5; 10 bases line up with TRBD1. Germline V gene sequence: CDR1 MNHEY, CDR2 SMNVEV (reference sequence). This CDR3 is built from 20 residues. Losses at the gene ends were 3 bases for V and 7 bases for J; bases not matched to a gene: 23.